The 8 T cell receptor beta chains reported below all come from one sample, sequenced in a study of T-cell reconstitution after alpha-beta-depleted transplantation in children. Unique molecular identifiers were used to barcode this TCRbeta library. TCRdb called the PCR reads again in MiXCR, with one record for every CDR3 protein. The data contain fewer than 400,000 distinct CDR3 sequences, 23% of them seen just once; the ten biggest clones take up approximately 10%. The sequences come from PBMCs, mostly from graft donor cells, collected 180 days after TCRalphabeta/CD19-depleted stem cell transplant. The receptors stem from a male patient between 10 and 17 years old who had a stem cell transplant for acute lymphoblastic leukemia, so the T cells may come from the graft donor.

The chain is built from TRBV12-3 or TRBV12-4 and TRBJ2-7; TRBD2 is a possible D gene (6 bases). The CDR3 totals 15 residues. The ends were cut back, 5 bases at V and 4 bases at J, with 18 bases in the middle. CDR3 residues: CASSPLRAGRYEQYF. CDR3 nucleotide sequence: TGTGCCAGCAGTCCCCTCAGGGCAGGGAGGTACGAGCAGTACTTC.

The chain is built from TRBV7-9 and TRBJ2-7; no firm D call. This CDR3 comprises 11 residues. Deletions cut 4 bases from V and 6 bases from J, with 7 bases between. Germline loops: CDR1 SEHNR, CDR2 FQNEAQ (reference sequence). For the CDR3, the DNA is TGTGCCAGCAGCTCCCTTTCCGAGCAGTACTTC. Its translation is CASSSLSEQYF.

This clonotype was counted only a few times. The chain is built from TRBV4-1 and TRBJ2-1, with 13 bases aligning to TRBD2. This CDR3 is 19 amino acids long. V lost 4 bases to trimming and J lost 0 bases; unmatched junction nucleotides: 9. CDR1 and CDR2 (germline): MGHRA, YSYEKL. The CDR3 DNA follows: TGCGCCAGCAGCCTGAGGGGACTAGCGGGACTGAACTCCTACAATGAGCAGTTCTTC. Translating it yields CASSLRGLAGLNSYNEQFF.

The rearrangement uses TRBV7-9 and TRBJ1-2, with 10 bases lining up with TRBD1. After removal of 4 bases from V and 2 bases from J, the junction contained 7 bases not matched to a gene. From germline, CDR1 is SEHNR and CDR2 FQNEAQ (reference sequence). This CDR3 has 16 amino acids. The CDR3 region has the DNA TGTGCCAGCAGCTCCCAGGGACAGGGGCGAAACTATGGCTACACCTTC. Translating gives CASSSQGQGRNYGYTF.

This chain links TRBV6-6 with TRBJ2-1; TRBD2 aligns across 8 bases. The V gene's germline CDR1 is MNHNY and CDR2 SVGAGI (reference sequence). The CDR3 is made up of 13 amino acids. V lost 1 base and J lost 9; bases outside the gene matches: 2. CDR3 in amino acids: CASSYWTSSEQFF. The DNA of the CDR3 is TGTGCCAGCAGTTACTGGACTAGCAGTGAGCAGTTCTTC.

The gene calls are TRBV6-2 or TRBV6-3 and TRBJ2-4; no definite D call. Germline CDR1 is MNHEY and CDR2 is SVGEGT. This CDR3 has 14 amino acids. V was trimmed by 2 bases and J by 2 bases, leaving 7 bases between them. CDR3 DNA: TGTGCCAGCAGTTACAGGCGGTCCAAAAACATTCAGTACTTC. Translating it yields CASSYRRSKNIQYF.

This clonotype showed up just a few times. The chain links TRBV12-3 or TRBV12-4 to TRBJ2-2; TRBD2 matches 12 bases. The CDR3 length is 16 residues. With V trimmed by 5 bases and J by 4 bases, 5 bases remained unmatched. CDR3: CASSPTSGSGTGELFF. DNA of the CDR3: TGTGCCAGCAGTCCGACTAGCGGGAGTGGCACCGGGGAGCTGTTTTTT.

This chain joins TRBV10-2 and TRBJ2-5; TRBD1 matches 10 bases. This CDR3 contains 16 residues. V trimming: 2 bases; J trimming: 7 bases; junction bases outside the gene matches: 10. CDR1 and CDR2 (germline): WSHSY, SAAADI. The CDR3 loop is CASSEPSTRDRGTQYF. CDR3 bases: TGCGCCAGCAGTGAGCCAAGCACCCGGGACAGGGGGACCCAGTACTTC.